One T cell receptor (beta chain) is described in this entry. The antigen is undetermined. These data belong to a study of cytomegalovirus exposure and HLA in healthy donors. As for the study in general: Within an early data release were about 85 million unique TCRs drawn from HLA-typed donors.

Overall study results and limits: Available immune exposure information covered CMV serostatus only. The study put roughly 160 TCR beta chains on its list as cytomegalovirus-associated. Later, an analysis showed that TCR beta chains associated with HLA were more clonally expanded than others that were equally common.

Amplification used 60 Vbeta primers and 13 Jbeta primers. Produced via immunoSEQ multiplex PCR; TCRdb's table is partial and in-frame only. The sample includes fewer than 250,000 clones, about 81% seen only once; the top ten take around 6%. Sequencing used PBMCs. This TCR was sampled from a man aged 35 to 55 in good health and CMV-seropositive.

Written as DNA, the CDR3 is TGTGCCAGTGTTCTTAGCGGGGAAAAGCAGTTCTTC. Encoded protein: CASVLSGEKQFF. The chain recombines TRBV2 with TRBJ2-1; 8 positions match TRBD2. Trimming cost V 9 bases and J 11 bases; bases outside gene matches: 9. The CDR3 has 12 residues. Germline values: CDR1 SNHLY, CDR2 FYNNEI.